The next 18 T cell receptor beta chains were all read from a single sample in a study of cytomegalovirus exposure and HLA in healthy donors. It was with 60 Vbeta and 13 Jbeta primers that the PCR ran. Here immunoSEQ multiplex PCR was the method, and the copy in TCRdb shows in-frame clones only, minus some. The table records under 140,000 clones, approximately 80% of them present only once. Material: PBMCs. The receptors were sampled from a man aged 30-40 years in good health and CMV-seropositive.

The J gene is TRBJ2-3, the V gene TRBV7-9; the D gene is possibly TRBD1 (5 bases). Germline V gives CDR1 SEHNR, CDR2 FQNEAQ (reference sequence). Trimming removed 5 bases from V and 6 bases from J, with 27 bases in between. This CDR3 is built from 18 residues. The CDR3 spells CASSPDSTYPLFLDTQYF. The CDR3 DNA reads TGTGCCAGCAGCCCCGACAGCACCTACCCCCTCTTTCTCGATACGCAGTATTTT.

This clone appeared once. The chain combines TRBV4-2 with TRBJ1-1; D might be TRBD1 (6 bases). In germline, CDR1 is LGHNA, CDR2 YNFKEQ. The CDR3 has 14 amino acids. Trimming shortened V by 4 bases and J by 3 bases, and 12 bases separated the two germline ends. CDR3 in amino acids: CASSLDSLDTEAFF. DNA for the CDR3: TGTGCCAGCAGCCTGGACAGCCTTGACACTGAAGCTTTCTTT.

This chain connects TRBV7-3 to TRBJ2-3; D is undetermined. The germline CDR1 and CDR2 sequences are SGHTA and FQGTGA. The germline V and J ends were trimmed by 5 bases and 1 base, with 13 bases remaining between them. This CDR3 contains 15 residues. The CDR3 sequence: CASSPRALGTDTQYF. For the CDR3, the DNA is TGTGCCAGCAGCCCACGCGCTCTCGGCACAGATACGCAGTATTTT.

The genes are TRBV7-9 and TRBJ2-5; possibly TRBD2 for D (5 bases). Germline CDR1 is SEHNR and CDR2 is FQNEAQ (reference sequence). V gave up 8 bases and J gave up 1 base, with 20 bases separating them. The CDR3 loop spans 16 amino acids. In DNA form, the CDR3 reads TGTGCCAGCGCCACCCTTTTGAGAGCGGCCCAAGAGACCCAGTACTTC. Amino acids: CASATLLRAAQETQYF.

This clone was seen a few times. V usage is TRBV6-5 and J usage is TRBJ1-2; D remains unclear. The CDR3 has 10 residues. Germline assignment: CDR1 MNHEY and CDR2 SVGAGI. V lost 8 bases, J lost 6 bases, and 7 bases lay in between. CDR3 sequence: CASGEDGYTF. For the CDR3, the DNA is TGTGCCAGCGGGGAGGATGGCTACACCTTC.

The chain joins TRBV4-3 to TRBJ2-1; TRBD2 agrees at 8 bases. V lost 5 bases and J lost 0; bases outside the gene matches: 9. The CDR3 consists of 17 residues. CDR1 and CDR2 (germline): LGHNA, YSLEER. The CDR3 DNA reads TGCGCCAGCAGCGATTCTTCGGCGGGGGGCTCCTACAATGAGCAGTTCTTC. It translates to CASSDSSAGGSYNEQFF.

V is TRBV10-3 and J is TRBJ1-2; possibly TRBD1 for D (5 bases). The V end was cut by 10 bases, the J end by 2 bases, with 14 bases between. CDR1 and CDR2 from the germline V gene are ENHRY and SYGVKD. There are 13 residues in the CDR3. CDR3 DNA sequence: TGTGCCACCCGGGGGGATATCAACTATGGCTACACCTTC. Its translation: CATRGDINYGYTF.

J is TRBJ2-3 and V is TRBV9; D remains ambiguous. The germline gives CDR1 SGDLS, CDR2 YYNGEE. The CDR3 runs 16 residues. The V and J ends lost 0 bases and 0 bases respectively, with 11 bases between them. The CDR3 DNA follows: TGTGCCAGCAGCGTAGGTAAAACTACTAGCACAGATACGCAGTATTTT. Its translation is CASSVGKTTSTDTQYF.

In nucleotides, the CDR3 is TGTGCCTGGAGTGAACCGCATGACATCTACACCGGGGAGCTGTTTTTT. This encodes CAWSEPHDIYTGELFF. J is TRBJ2-2 and V is TRBV30; no clear D gene. The CDR3 extends over 16 amino acids. Trimming took off 1 base at V and 3 bases at J, with 15 bases between the two ends. Germline CDR1 GTSNPN, CDR2 SVGIG (reference sequence).

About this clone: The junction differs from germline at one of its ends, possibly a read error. The CDR3 DNA sequence: TGTGCTAGCAGCCCCGTTCAGAGGGTCGGAAATGAGCAGTTCTTC. The encoded protein is CASSPVQRVGNEQFF. V gene TRBV7-7 combines with J gene TRBJ2-1; D may be TRBD2 (5 bases). This CDR3 is built from 15 residues. From germline, CDR1 is SSHAT and CDR2 FNYEAQ (reference sequence). The complete variable domain, with remaining parts taken from reference TRBV7-7 and TRBJ2-1, reads GAGVSQSPRYKVTKRGQDVTLRCDPISSHATLYWYQQALGQGPEFLTYFNYEAQPDKSGLPSDRFSAERPEGSISTLTIQRTEQRDSAMYRCASSPVQRVGNEQFFGPGTRLTVL.

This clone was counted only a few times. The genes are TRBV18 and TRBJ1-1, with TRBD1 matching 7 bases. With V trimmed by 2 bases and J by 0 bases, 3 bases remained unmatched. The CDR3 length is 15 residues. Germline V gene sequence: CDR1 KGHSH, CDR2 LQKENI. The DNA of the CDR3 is TGTGCCAGCTCACCAGGACAGGTTTTGAACACTGAAGCTTTCTTT. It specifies CASSPGQVLNTEAFF.

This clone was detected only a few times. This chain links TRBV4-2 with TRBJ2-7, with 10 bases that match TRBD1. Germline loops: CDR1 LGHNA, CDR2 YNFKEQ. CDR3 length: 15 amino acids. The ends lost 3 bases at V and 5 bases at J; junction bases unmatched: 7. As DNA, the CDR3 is TGTGCCAGCAGCCATCGATCCGGGACAGGGGACGAGCAGTACTTC. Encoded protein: CASSHRSGTGDEQYF.

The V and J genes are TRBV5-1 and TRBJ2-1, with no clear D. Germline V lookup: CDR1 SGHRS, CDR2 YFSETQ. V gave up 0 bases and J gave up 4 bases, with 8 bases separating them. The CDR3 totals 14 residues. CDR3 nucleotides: TGCGCCAGCAGCTTGGACGACAATTACAATGAGCAGTTCTTC. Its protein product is CASSLDDNYNEQFF. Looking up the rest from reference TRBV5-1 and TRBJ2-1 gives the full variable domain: KAGVTQTPRYLIKTRGQQVTLSCSPISGHRSVSWYQQTPGQGLQFLFEYFSETQRNKGNFPGRFSGRQFSNSRSEMNVSTLELGDSALYLCASSLDDNYNEQFFGPGTRLTVL.

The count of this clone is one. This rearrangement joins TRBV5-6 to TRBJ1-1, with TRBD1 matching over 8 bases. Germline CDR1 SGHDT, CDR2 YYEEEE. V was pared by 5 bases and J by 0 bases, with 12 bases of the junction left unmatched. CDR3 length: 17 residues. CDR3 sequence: CASRFTGTGDMNTEAFF. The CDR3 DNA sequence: TGTGCCAGCAGATTTACCGGGACAGGTGACATGAACACTGAAGCTTTCTTT. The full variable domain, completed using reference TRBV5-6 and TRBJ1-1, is DAGVTQSPTHLIKTRGQQVTLRCSPKSGHDTVSWYQQALGQGPQFIFQYYEEEERQRGNFPDRFSGHQFPNYSSELNVNALLLGDSALYLCASRFTGTGDMNTEAFFGQGTRLTVV.

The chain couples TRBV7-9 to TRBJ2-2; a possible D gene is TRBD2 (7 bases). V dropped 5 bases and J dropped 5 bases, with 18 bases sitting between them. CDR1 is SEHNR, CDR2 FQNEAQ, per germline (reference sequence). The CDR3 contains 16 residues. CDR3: CASSPLKGGATGELFF. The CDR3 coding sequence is TGTGCCAGCAGCCCCCTCAAGGGGGGGGCTACCGGGGAGCTGTTTTTT.

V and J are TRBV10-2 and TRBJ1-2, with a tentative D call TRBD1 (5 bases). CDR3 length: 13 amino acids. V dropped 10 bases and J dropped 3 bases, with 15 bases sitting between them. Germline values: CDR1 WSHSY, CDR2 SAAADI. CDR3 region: CATGTGDHYGYTF. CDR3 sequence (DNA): TGCGCCACCGGGACGGGGGATCACTATGGCTACACCTTC.

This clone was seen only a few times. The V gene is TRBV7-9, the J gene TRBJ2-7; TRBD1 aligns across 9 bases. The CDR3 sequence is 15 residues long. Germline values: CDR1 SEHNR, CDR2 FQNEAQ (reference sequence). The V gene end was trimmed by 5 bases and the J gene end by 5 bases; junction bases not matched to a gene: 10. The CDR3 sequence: CASSSTGTGPNEQYF. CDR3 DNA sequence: TGTGCCAGCAGCAGTACCGGGACAGGGCCGAACGAGCAGTACTTC. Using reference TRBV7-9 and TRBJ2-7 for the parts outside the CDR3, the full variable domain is DTGVSQNPRHKITKRGQNVTFRCDPISEHNRLYWYRQTLGQGPEFLTYFQNEAQLEKSRLLSDRFSAERPKGSFSTLEIQRTEQGDSAMYLCASSSTGTGPNEQYFGPGTRLTVT.

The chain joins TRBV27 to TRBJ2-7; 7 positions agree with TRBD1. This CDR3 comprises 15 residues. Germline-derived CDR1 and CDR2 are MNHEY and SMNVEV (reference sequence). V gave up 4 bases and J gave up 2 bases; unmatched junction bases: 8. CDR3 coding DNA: TGTGCCAGCAGTTACAGGGGATCGGCCCCCTACGAGCAGTACTTC. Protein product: CASSYRGSAPYEQYF.